The present entry profiles one T cell receptor beta chain with its context. The source of the sample is a study of cytomegalovirus exposure and HLA in healthy donors. Germline CDR1 SGHDT, CDR2 YYEEEE. The CDR3 length is 14 residues. The V end was cut by 4 bases, the J end by 6 bases, with 17 bases between. The PCR employed 60 Vbeta primers together with 13 Jbeta primers. In the study's own analysis: In a later analysis, some 80 million unique TCR beta chains included roughly 11 million shared by two or more donors. Here immunoSEQ multiplex PCR was the method, and the copy in TCRdb shows in-frame clones only, minus some. Clonal size and the V and J genes are those of that table, whereas D and trimming came from the DNA. There are 50,000 to 60,000 clones in the sample; roughly 80% occur only once, and approximately 2.5% lies in the top ten.

The chain employs TRBV5-6 and TRBJ2-7, with D perhaps TRBD2 (6 bases). The receptor's source is a woman aged 40 to 55 in good health and CMV-seropositive. The sample taken for sequencing was PBMCs. The CDR3 DNA reads as TGTGCCAGCAGCCACCGGGGAGGCGCCACCGAGCAGTACTTC. Translated: CASSHRGGATEQYF.